The rows below give T cell receptor beta chains drawn from one sample of a study of T cells in Graves' hyperthyroidism and ophthalmopathy. TCRdb fed the multiplex PCR reads into MiXCR, producing one record per CDR3 protein. The sample lists some 770,000 distinct CDR3 sequences; about 17% were seen once. The sample taken for sequencing was blood. These receptors were collected from a man in his late teens or twenties with Graves' hyperthyroidism. CDR3s leave out the opening cysteine and the closing phenylalanine or tryptophan. The order of the fields is clone size, V gene, D gene, CDR3 protein. The D gene is left open where the match is weak. Where a row states a size, it is once, few, many or the class of an expanded clone; other rows omit it.

clone size: few; V gene: TRBV28; D gene: NA; CDR3 protein: ASSFPSNQETQY
clone size: few; V gene: TRBV7-3; D gene: TRBD1; CDR3 protein: ASSPRQGAIGELF
clone size: NA; V gene: TRBV10-2; D gene: TRBD2; CDR3 protein: ASSESLAVRETQY
clone size: NA; V gene: TRBV15; D gene: NA; CDR3 protein: ATSRDRDTSNTEAF
clone size: few; V gene: TRBV7-7; D gene: TRBD2; CDR3 protein: ASPPLNAGGPGEQF
clone size: many; V gene: TRBV6-2/TRBV6-3; D gene: NA; CDR3 protein: ASSPGRGDYDEQF
clone size: NA; V gene: TRBV5-5; D gene: TRBD1; CDR3 protein: ASSSGQLENEQF
clone size: NA; V gene: TRBV29-1; D gene: NA; CDR3 protein: SVPAGSSYNEQF
clone size: many; V gene: TRBV20-1; D gene: TRBD2; CDR3 protein: SARTGLAGVADTQY
clone size: NA; V gene: TRBV4-1; D gene: TRBD2; CDR3 protein: ASSQDIGGGSYNEQF
clone size: many; V gene: TRBV27; D gene: NA; CDR3 protein: ASSSKGYEQY
clone size: NA; V gene: TRBV24-1; D gene: NA; CDR3 protein: ATSDSGASSTDTQY
clone size: NA; V gene: TRBV20-1; D gene: NA; CDR3 protein: SARGRADTQY
clone size: few; V gene: TRBV12-3/TRBV12-4; D gene: NA; CDR3 protein: APPWPGLGSPNEQF
clone size: NA; V gene: TRBV2; D gene: NA; CDR3 protein: ASTPGLQETQY
clone size: many; V gene: TRBV28; D gene: TRBD2; CDR3 protein: ASSLGAGRETQY
clone size: many; V gene: TRBV25-1; D gene: NA; CDR3 protein: ASSPLPGTETDTQY
clone size: NA; V gene: TRBV7-2; D gene: NA; CDR3 protein: ASRGGSYTGELF